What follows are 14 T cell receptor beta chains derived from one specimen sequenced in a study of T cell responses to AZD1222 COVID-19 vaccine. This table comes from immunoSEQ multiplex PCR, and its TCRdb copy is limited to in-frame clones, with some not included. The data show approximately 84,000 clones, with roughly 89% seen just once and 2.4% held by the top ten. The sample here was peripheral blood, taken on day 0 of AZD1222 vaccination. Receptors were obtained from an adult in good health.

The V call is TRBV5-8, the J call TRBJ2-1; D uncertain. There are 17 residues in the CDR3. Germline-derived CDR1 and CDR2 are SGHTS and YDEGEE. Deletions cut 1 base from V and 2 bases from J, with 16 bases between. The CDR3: CASSLRVDIPTYNEQFF. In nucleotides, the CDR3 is TGTGCCAGCAGCTTGAGGGTTGACATACCAACCTACAATGAGCAGTTCTTC. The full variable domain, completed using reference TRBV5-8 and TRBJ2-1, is EAGVTQSPTHLIKTRGQQATLRCSPISGHTSVYWYQQALGLGLQFLLWYDEGEERNRGNFPPRFSGRQFPNYSSELNVNALELEDSALYLCASSLRVDIPTYNEQFFGPGTRLTVL.

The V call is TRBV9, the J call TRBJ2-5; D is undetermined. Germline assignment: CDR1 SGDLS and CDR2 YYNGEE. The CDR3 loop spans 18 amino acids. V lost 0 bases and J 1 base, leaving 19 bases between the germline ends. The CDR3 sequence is CASSVVGVGSAIQETQYF. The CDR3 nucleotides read TGTGCCAGCAGCGTAGTTGGAGTCGGCAGCGCCATCCAAGAGACCCAGTACTTC.

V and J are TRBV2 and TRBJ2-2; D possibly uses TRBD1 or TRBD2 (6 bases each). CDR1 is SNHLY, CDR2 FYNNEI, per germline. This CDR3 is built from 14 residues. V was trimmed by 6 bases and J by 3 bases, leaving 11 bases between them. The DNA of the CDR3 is TGTGCCAGCAGAGGGGGGCGCGACACCGGGGAGCTGTTTTTT. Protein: CASRGGRDTGELFF.

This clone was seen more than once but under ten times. CDR3 loop: CASTADSIAYEQYF. The CDR3 coding sequence is TGTGCCAGCACCGCGGACAGCATTGCCTACGAGCAGTACTTC. The V call is TRBV6-5, the J call TRBJ2-7; a weak D match, TRBD1 (6 bases). This CDR3 contains 14 residues. The V gene lost 7 bases and the J gene lost 2 bases, with 15 bases spanning the gap. Germline CDR1 and CDR2: MNHEY and SVGAGI.

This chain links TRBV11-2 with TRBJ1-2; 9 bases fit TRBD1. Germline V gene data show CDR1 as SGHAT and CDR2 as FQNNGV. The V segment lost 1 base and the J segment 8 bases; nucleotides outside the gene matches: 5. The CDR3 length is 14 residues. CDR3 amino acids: CASSLGTGVGGYTF. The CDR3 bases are TGTGCCAGCAGCTTAGGGACAGGGGTAGGGGGCTACACCTTC.

The CDR3 reads CSVAGASYEQYF. The CDR3 DNA reads TGCAGCGTTGCCGGGGCCTCCTACGAGCAGTACTTC. The rearrangement links TRBV29-1 to TRBJ2-7, with D perhaps assigned TRBD1 or TRBD2 (5 bases each). The ends were cut back, 4 bases at V and 0 bases at J, with 7 bases in the middle. Germline V gives CDR1 SQVTM, CDR2 ANQGSEA. This CDR3 has 12 amino acids.

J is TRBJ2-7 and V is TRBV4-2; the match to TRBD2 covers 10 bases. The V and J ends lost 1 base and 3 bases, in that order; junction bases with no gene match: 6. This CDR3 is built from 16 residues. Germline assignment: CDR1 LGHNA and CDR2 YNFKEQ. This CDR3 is CASSQVSSGSIYEQYF. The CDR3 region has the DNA TGTGCCAGCAGCCAAGTGTCTAGCGGGAGTATCTACGAGCAGTACTTC.

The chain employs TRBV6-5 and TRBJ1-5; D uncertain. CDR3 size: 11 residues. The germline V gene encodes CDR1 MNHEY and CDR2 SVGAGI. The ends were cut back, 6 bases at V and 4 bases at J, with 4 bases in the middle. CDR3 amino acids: CASRANQPQHF. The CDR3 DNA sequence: TGTGCCAGCAGGGCGAATCAGCCCCAGCATTTT.

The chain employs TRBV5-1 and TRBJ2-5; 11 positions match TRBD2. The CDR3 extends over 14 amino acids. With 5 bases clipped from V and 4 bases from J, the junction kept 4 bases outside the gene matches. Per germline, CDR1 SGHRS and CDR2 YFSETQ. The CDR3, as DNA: TGCGCCAGCAGACTAGCGGGGGTAAGAGAGACCCAGTACTTC. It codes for CASRLAGVRETQYF.

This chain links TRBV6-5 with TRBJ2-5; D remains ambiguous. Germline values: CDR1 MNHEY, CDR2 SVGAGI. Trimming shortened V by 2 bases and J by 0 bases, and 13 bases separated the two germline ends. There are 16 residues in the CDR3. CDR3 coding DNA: TGTGCCAGCAGTTACCCGGTGGTACAGAACCAAGAGACCCAGTACTTC. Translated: CASSYPVVQNQETQYF.

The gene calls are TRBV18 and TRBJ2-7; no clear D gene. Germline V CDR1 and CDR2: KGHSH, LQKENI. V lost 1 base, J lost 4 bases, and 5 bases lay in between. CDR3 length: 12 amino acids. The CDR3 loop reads CASSPRGYEQYF. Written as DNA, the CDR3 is TGTGCCAGCTCACCACGGGGATACGAGCAGTACTTC.

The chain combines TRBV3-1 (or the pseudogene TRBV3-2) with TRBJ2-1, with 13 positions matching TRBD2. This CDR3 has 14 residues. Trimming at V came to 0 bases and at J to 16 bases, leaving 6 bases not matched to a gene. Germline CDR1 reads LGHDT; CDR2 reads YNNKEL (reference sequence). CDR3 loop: CASSQDSTSGRYFF. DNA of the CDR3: TGTGCCAGCAGCCAAGATTCGACTAGCGGGAGGTACTTCTTC.

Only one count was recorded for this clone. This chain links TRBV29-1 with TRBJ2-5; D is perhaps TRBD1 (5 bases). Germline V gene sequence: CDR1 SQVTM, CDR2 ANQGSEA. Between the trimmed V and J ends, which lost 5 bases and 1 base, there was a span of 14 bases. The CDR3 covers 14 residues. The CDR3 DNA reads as TGCAGCGTTTCCCCTCAGACAGTCCAAGAGACCCAGTACTTC. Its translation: CSVSPQTVQETQYF. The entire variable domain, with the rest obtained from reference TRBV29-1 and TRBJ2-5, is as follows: SAVISQKPSRDICQRGTSLTIQCQVDSQVTMMFWYRQQPGQSLTLIATANQGSEATYESGFVIDKFPISRPNLTFSTLTVSNMSPEDSSIYLCSVSPQTVQETQYFGPGTRLLVL.

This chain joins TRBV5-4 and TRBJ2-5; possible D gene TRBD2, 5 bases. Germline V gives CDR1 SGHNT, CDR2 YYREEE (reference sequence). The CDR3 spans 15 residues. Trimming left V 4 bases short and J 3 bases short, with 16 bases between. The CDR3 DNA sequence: TGTGCCAGCAGCCCCGCGGGTGTGGTAGAAGAGACCCAGTACTTC. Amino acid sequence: CASSPAGVVEETQYF.